The rows below give T cell receptor beta chains drawn from one sample of a study of CD8 T cells in ankylosing spondylitis. One entry per CDR3 protein, called by TCRdb with MiXCR from the 5' RACE reads. This sample has some 200,000 distinct CDR3 sequences, with over 10% found just once. The sample taken for sequencing was blood, either unsorted or a sorted T cell fraction (not recorded which). Every receptor here comes from a male donor with ankylosing spondylitis or in good health (not recorded which). Each CDR3 is given with its conserved first and last residue. D genes are given only for firm matches. Clone size appears in some rows only: once, few, many, or a class for an expanded clone.

J | size | V | D | DNA | CDR3
TRBJ1-5 | few | TRBV6-2/TRBV6-3 | . | TGTGCCAGCAGTTATATGGGTCCGTTGGGTCAGCCCCAGCATTTT | CASSYMGPLGQPQHF
TRBJ2-2 | few | TRBV3-1 | TRBD1 | TGTGCCAGCAGCCCCCGGGACAGCCCATTCACCGGGGAGCTGTTTTTT | CASSPRDSPFTGELFF
TRBJ2-7 | many | TRBV5-1 | TRBD2 | TGCGCCAGCAGCTTGACGGGACTAGCGGGACTCCCCAGATCGAGCGAGCAGTACTTC | CASSLTGLAGLPRSSEQYF
TRBJ2-1 | many | TRBV6-1 | . | TGTGCCACCACCTTCACAGCGGAGGCCCTCAATGAGCAGTTCTTC | CATTFTAEALNEQFF
TRBJ1-1 | few | TRBV7-2 | . | TGTGCCAGCAGCTTGTATGGCACTGAAGCTTTCTTT | CASSLYGTEAFF
TRBJ2-2 | . | TRBV29-1 | . | TGCAGCGTTGCCGGGGGTACCGGGGAGCTGTTTTTT | CSVAGGTGELFF
TRBJ2-7 | . | TRBV12-3/TRBV12-4 | TRBD2 | TGTGCCAGCGGGGAGGGTACCGAGCAGTACTTC | CASGEGTEQYF
TRBJ1-5 | . | TRBV12-3/TRBV12-4 | TRBD1 | TGTGCCAGCAGTCCCAGGGGGCTCAATCAGCCCCAGCATTTT | CASSPRGLNQPQHF
TRBJ2-4 | few | TRBV21-1 | . | TGTGCCAGCAGCAAATCGGGCCAGGCCTTACTAGCCAAAAACATTCAGTACTTC | CASSKSGQALLAKNIQYF
TRBJ2-2 | . | TRBV5-6 | TRBD2 | TGTGCCAGCAGCAAGGTAGCGGGAGAGGGCACCGGGGAGCTGTTTTTT | CASSKVAGEGTGELFF
TRBJ1-6 | few | TRBV5-5 | . | TGTGCCAGCAGCTTTCCCGGGGATTCACCCCTCCACTTT | CASSFPGDSPLHF
TRBJ2-1 | . | TRBV4-1 | . | TGCGCCAGCAGCCAAGAGAGGGTATCGGACTACAATGAGCAGTTCTTC | CASSQERVSDYNEQFF
TRBJ2-5 | few | TRBV6-1 | . | TGTGCCAGCAGCCCCGAGGGGTCGCAAGAGACCCAGTACTTC | CASSPEGSQETQYF
TRBJ2-2 | many | TRBV12-3/TRBV12-4 | . | TGTGCCAGCAGCCCCCCCCTGTCGGGACCTAGGACCGGGGAGCTGTTTTTT | CASSPPLSGPRTGELFF
TRBJ2-1 | few | TRBV5-6 | . | TGTGCCAGCAGCTTGGCCGCGGGTGAGACCTACAATGAGCAGTTCTTC | CASSLAAGETYNEQFF
TRBJ2-1 | few | TRBV28 | . | TGTGCCTGTAAGGGGGGGGAGAACTCCTACAATGAGCAGTTCTTC | CACKGGENSYNEQFF